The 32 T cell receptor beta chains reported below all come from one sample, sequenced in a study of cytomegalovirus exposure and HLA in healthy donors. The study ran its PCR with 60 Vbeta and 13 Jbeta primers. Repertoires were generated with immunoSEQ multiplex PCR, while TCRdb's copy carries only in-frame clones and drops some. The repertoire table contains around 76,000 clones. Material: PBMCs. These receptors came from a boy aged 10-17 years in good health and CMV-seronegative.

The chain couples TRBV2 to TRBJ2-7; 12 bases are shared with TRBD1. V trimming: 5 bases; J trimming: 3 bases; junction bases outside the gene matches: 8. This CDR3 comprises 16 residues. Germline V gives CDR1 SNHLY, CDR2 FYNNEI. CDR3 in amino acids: CASSPTGTGGLYEQYF. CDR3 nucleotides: TGTGCCAGCAGTCCTACCGGGACAGGGGGCCTCTACGAGCAGTACTTC.

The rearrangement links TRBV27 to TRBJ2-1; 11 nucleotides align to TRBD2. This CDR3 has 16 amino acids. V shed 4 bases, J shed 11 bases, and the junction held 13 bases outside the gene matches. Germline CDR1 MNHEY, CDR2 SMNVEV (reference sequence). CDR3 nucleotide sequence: TGTGCCAGCAGTTCGACAACACTAGCGGGAGTAGCTAAGCAGTTCTTC. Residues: CASSSTTLAGVAKQFF.

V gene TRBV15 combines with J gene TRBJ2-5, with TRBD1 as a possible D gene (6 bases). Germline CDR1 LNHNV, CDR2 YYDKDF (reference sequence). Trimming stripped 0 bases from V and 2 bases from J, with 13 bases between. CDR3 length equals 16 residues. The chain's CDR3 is CATSRDRWTVQETQYF. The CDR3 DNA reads TGTGCCACCAGCAGAGATCGATGGACAGTTCAAGAGACCCAGTACTTC.

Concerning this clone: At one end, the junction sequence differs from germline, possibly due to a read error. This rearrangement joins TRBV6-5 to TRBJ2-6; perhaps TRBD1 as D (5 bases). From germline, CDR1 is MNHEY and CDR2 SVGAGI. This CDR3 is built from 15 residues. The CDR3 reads CASMEGFSGANALTF. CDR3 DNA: TGTGCCAGCATGGAAGGATTTTCTGGGGCCAACGCCCTGACTTTC.

CDR3 sequence: CASRRRGSAGANVLTF. The CDR3, as DNA: TGTGCCAGCAGGCGCAGGGGTTCGGCTGGGGCCAACGTCCTGACTTTC. This chain joins TRBV27 and TRBJ2-6, with a tentative D call TRBD1 (6 bases). Deletions cut 6 bases from V and 2 bases from J, with 14 bases between. The CDR3 covers 16 residues. CDR1 and CDR2 from the germline V gene are MNHEY and SMNVEV (reference sequence).

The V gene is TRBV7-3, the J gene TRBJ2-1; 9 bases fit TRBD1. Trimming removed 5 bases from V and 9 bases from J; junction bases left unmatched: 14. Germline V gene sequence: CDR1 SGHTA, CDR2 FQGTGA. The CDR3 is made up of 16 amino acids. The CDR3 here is CASSNTPGQGLGEQFF. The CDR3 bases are TGTGCCAGCAGCAACACTCCGGGACAGGGACTGGGTGAGCAGTTCTTC.

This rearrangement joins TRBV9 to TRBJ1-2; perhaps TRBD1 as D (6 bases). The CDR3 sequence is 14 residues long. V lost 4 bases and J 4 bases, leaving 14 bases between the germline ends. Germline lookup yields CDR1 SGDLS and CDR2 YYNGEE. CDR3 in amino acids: CASSPRGGPYGYTF. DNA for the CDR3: TGTGCCAGCAGCCCTCGCGGGGGCCCCTATGGCTACACCTTC. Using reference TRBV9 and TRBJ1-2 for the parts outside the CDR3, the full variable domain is DSGVTQTPKHLITATGQRVTLRCSPRSGDLSVYWYQQSLDQGLQFLIQYYNGEERAKGNILERFSAQQFPDLHSELNLSSLELGDSALYFCASSPRGGPYGYTFGSGTRLTVV.

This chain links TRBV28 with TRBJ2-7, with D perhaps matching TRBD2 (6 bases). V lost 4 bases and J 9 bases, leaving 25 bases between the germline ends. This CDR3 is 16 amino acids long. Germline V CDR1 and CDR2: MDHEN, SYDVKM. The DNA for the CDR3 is TGTGCCAGCAGTTCAATCGTGAAGGAGGGCCGAAAATTGCAGTACTTC. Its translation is CASSSIVKEGRKLQYF.

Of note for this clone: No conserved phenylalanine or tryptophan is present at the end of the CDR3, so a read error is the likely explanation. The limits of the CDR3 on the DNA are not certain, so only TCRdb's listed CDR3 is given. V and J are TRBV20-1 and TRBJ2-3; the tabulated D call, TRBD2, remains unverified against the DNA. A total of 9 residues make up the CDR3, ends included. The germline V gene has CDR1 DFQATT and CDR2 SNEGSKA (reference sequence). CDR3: CSASGTRGI.

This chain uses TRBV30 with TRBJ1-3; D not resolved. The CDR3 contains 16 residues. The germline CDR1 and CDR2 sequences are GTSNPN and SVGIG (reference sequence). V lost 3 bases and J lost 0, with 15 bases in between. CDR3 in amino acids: CAWSRLTVDSGNTIYF. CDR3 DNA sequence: TGTGCCTGGAGCCGCCTCACAGTTGACTCTGGAAACACCATATATTTT.

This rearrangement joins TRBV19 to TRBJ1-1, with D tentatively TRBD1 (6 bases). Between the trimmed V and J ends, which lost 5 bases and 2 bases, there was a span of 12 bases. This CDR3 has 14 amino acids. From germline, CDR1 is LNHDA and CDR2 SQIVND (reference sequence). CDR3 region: CASSASGANTEAFF. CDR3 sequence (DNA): TGTGCCAGTAGTGCATCAGGGGCTAACACTGAAGCTTTCTTT.

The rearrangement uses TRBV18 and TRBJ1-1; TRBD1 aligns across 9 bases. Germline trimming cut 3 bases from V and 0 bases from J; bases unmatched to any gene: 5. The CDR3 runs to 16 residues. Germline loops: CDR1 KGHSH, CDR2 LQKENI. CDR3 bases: TGTGCCAGCTCACCGGGGGACAGGGCTTTGAACACTGAAGCTTTCTTT. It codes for CASSPGDRALNTEAFF.

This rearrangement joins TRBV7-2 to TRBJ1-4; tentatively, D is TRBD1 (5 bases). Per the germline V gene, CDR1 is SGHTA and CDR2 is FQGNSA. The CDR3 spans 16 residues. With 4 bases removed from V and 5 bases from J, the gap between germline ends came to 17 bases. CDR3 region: CASSSDGRGGNEKLFF. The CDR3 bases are TGTGCCAGCAGCTCAGACGGTCGGGGGGGGAATGAAAAACTGTTTTTT. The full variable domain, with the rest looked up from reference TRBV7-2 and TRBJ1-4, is GAGVSQSPSNKVTEKGKDVELRCDPISGHTALYWYRQSLGQGLEFLIYFQGNSAPDKSGLPSDRFSAERTGGSVSTLTIQRTQQEDSAVYLCASSSDGRGGNEKLFFGSGTQLSVL.

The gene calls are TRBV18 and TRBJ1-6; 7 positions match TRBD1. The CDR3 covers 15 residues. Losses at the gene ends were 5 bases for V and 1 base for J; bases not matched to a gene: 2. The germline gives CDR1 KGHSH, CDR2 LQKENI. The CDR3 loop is CASSSGGSYNSPLHF. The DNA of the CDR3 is TGTGCCAGCTCATCAGGGGGGTCCTATAATTCACCCCTCCACTTT.

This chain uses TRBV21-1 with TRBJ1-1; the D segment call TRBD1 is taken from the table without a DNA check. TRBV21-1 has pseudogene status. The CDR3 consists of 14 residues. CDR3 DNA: TGTGCCAGCATCCCCAGGGGGCCTGGGACTGAAGCTTTCTTT. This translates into CASIPRGPGTEAFF.

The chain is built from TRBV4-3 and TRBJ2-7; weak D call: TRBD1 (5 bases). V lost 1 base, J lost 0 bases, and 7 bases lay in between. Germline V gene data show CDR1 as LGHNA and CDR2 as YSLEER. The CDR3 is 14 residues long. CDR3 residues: CASSQGQNSYEQYF. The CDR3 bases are TGCGCCAGCAGCCAAGGACAGAACTCCTACGAGCAGTACTTC.

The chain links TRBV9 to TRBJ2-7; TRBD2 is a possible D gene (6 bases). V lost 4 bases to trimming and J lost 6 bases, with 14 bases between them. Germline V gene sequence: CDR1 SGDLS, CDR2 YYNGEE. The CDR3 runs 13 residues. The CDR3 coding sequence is TGTGCCAGCAGCTCGGGGACTTTCACCGAGCAGTACTTC. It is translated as CASSSGTFTEQYF. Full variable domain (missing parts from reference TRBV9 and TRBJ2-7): DSGVTQTPKHLITATGQRVTLRCSPRSGDLSVYWYQQSLDQGLQFLIQYYNGEERAKGNILERFSAQQFPDLHSELNLSSLELGDSALYFCASSSGTFTEQYFGPGTRLTVT.

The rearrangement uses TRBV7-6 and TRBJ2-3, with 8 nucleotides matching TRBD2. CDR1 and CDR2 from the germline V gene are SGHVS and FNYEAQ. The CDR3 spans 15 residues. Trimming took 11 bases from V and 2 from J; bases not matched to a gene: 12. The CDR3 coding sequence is TGTGCCGTGACAATCTCGGGGGGGGTCACAGATACGCAGTATTTT. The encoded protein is CAVTISGGVTDTQYF. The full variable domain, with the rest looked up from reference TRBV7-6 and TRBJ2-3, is GAGVSQSPRYKVTKRGQDVALRCDPISGHVSLYWYRQALGQGPEFLTYFNYEAQQDKSGLPNDRFSAERPEGSISTLTIQRTEQRDSAMYRCAVTISGGVTDTQYFGPGTRLTVL.

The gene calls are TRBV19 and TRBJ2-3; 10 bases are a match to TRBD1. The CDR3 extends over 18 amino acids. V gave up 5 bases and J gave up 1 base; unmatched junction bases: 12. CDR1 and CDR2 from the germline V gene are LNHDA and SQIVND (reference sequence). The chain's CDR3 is CASSRQGARPRGTDTQYF. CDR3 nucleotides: TGTGCCAGTAGTCGACAGGGGGCGCGCCCCCGGGGCACAGATACGCAGTATTTT.

The CDR3 here is CASSPRGTGSSYEQYF. In nucleotides, the CDR3 is TGTGCCAGCTCACCACGCGGGACAGGGAGCTCCTACGAGCAGTACTTC. The V and J genes are TRBV18 and TRBJ2-7, with 9 bases matching TRBD1. The CDR3 is made up of 16 amino acids. Germline CDR1 and CDR2: KGHSH and LQKENI. V shed 1 base and J 0 bases; nucleotides not matched to a gene: 4.

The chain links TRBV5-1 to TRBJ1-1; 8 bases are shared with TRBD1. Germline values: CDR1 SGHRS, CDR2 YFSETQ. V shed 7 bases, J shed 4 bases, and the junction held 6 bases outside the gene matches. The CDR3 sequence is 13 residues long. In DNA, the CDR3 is TGCGCCAGCGTAAGGACAGGGACCACTGAAGCTTTCTTT. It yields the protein CASVRTGTTEAFF.

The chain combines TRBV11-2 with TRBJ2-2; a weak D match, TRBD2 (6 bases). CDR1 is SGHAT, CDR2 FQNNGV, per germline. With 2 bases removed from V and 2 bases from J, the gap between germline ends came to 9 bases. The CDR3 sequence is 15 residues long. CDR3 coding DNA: TGTGCCAGCAGCTTAATGGGGACTAACACCGGGGAGCTGTTTTTT. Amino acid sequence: CASSLMGTNTGELFF.

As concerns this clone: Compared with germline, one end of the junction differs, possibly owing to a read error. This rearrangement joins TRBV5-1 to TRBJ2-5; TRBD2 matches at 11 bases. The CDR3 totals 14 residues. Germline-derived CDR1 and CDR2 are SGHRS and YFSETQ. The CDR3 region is CASSGGTSGENQYF. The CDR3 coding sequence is TGCGCCAGCAGCGGGGGGACTAGCGGAGAGAACCAGTACTTC. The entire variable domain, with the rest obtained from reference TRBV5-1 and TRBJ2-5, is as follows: KAGVTQTPRYLIKTRGQQVTLSCSPISGHRSVSWYQQTPGQGLQFLFEYFSETQRNKGNFPGRFSGRQFSNSRSEMNVSTLELGDSALYLCASSGGTSGENQYFGPGTRLLVL.

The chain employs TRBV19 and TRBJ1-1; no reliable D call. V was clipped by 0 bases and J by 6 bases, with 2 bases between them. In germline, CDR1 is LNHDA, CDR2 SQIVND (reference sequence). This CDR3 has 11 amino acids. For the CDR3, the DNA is TGTGCCAGTAGTATAGACGCTGAAGCTTTCTTT. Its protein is CASSIDAEAFF.

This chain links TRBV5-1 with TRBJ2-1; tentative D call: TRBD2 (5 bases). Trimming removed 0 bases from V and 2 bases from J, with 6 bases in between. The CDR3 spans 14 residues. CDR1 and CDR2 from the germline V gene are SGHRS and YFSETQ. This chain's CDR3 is CASSLEGAYNEQFF. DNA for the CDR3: TGCGCCAGCAGCTTGGAGGGAGCCTACAATGAGCAGTTCTTC.

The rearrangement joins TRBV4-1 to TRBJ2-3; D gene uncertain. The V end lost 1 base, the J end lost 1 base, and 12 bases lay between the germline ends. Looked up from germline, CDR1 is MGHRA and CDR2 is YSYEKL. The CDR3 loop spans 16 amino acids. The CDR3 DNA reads TGCGCCAGCAGCCAAGTCCGAGTTCGGGGCACAGATACGCAGTATTTT. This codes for CASSQVRVRGTDTQYF.

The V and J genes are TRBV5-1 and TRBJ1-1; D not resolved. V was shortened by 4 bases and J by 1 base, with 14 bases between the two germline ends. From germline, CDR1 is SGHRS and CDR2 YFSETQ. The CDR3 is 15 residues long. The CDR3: CASSLRADGNTEAFF. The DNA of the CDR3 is TGCGCCAGCAGCCTGCGAGCGGACGGGAACACTGAAGCTTTCTTT.

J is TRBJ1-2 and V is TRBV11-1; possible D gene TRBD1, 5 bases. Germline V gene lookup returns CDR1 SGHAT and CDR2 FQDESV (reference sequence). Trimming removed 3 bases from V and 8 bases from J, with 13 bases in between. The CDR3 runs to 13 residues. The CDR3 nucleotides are TGTGCCAGCAGCTTCGCAGGGAGGGTCGGCTACACCTTC. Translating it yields CASSFAGRVGYTF.

DNA of the CDR3: TGTGCCAGCAGCTTGACAGGGAACAGCAATCAGCCCCAGCATTTT. This codes for CASSLTGNSNQPQHF. The J gene is TRBJ1-5, the V gene TRBV5-6; a weak D match, TRBD1 (6 bases). The V gene lost 1 base and the J gene lost 1 base, with 9 bases spanning the gap. Germline CDR1 and CDR2: SGHDT and YYEEEE. The CDR3 is 15 residues long. The full variable domain, with the rest looked up from reference TRBV5-6 and TRBJ1-5, is DAGVTQSPTHLIKTRGQQVTLRCSPKSGHDTVSWYQQALGQGPQFIFQYYEEEERQRGNFPDRFSGHQFPNYSSELNVNALLLGDSALYLCASSLTGNSNQPQHFGDGTRLSIL.

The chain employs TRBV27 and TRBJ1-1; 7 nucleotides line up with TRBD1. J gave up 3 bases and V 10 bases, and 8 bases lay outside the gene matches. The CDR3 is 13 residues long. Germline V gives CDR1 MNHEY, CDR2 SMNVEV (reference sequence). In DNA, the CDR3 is TGTGCCACCCTAGGGGGCCCACACACTGAAGCTTTCTTT. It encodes CATLGGPHTEAFF.

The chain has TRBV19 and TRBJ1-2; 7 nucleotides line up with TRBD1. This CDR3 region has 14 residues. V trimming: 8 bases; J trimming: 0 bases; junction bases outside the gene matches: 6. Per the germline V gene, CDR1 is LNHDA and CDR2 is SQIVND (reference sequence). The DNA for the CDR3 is TGTGCCAGTGCGGGGACAGTAGCTAACTATGGCTACACCTTC. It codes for CASAGTVANYGYTF.

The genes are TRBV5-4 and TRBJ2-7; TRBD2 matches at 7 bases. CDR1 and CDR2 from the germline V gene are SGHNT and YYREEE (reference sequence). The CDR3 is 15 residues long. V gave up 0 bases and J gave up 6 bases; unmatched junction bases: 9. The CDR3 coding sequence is TGTGCCAGCAGCTTGGTGCGCGGGAGTTCTTCCGAGCAGTACTTC. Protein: CASSLVRGSSSEQYF.